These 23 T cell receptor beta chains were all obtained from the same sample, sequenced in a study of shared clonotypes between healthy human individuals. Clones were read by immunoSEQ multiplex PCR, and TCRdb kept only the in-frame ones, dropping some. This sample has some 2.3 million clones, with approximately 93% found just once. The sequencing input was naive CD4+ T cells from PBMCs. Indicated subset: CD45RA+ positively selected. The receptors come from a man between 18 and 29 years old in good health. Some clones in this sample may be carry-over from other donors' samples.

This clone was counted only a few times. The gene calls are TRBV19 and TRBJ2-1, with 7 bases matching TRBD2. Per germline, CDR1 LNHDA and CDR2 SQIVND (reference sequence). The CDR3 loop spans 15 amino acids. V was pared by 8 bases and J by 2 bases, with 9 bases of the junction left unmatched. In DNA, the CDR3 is TGTGCCAGTGTTGAGCCTGGGGGGGCCTACAATGAGCAGTTCTTC. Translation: CASVEPGGAYNEQFF. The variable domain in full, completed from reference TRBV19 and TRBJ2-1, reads DGGITQSPKYLFRKEGQNVTLSCEQNLNHDAMYWYRQDPGQGLRLIYYSQIVNDFQKGDIAEGYSVSREKKESFPLTVTSAQKNPTAFYLCASVEPGGAYNEQFFGPGTRLTVL.

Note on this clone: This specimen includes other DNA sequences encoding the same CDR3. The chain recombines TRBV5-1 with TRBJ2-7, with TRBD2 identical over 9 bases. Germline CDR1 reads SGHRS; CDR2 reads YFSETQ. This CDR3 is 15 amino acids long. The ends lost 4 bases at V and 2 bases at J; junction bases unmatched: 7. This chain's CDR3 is CASSRGLAGPYEQYF. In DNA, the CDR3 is TGCGCCAGCAGCCGCGGCCTAGCGGGGCCCTACGAGCAGTACTTC.

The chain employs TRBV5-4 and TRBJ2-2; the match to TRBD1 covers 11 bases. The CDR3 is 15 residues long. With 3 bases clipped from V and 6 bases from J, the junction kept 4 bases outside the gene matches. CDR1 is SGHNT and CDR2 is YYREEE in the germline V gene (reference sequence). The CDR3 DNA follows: TGTGCCAGCAGCTGGGGACAGGGGGAGGCCGGGGAGCTGTTTTTT. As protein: CASSWGQGEAGELFF.

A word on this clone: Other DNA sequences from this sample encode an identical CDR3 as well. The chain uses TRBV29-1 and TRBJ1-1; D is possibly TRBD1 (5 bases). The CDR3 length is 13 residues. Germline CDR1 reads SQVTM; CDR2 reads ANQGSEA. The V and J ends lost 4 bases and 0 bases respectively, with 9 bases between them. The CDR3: CSVVRQLNTEAFF. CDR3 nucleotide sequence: TGCAGCGTTGTCCGACAGCTGAACACTGAAGCTTTCTTT.

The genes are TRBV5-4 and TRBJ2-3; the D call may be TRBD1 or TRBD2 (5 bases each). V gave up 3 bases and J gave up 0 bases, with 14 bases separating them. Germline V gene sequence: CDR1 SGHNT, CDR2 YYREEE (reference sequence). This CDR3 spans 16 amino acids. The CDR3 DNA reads TGTGCCAGCAGCTCGACTCGGGGCGGGAGCACAGATACGCAGTATTTT. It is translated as CASSSTRGGSTDTQYF.

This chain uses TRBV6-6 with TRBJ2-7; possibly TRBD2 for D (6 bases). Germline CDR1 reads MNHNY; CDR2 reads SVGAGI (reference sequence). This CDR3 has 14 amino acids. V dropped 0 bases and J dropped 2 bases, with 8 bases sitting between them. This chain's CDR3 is CASSYSGLPYEQYF. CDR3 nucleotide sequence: TGTGCCAGCAGTTACTCGGGACTGCCCTACGAGCAGTACTTC.

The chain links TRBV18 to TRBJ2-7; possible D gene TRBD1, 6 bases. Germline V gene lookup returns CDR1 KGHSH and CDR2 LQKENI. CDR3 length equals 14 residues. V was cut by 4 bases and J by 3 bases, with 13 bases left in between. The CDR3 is CASSQTGLHYEQYF. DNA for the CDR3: TGTGCCAGCTCACAAACAGGGTTACACTACGAGCAGTACTTC. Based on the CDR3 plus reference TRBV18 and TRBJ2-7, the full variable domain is NAGVMQNPRHLVRRRGQEARLRCSPMKGHSHVYWYRQLPEEGLKFMVYLQKENIIDESGMPKERFSAEFPKEGPSILRIQQVVRGDSAAYFCASSQTGLHYEQYFGPGTRLTVT.

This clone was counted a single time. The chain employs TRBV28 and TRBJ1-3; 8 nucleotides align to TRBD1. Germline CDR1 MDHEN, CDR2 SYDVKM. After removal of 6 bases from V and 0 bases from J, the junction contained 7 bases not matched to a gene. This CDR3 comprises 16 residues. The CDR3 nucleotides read TGTGCCAGCAGAACTACCGGACAGGGCTCTGGAAACACCATATATTTT. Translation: CASRTTGQGSGNTIYF.

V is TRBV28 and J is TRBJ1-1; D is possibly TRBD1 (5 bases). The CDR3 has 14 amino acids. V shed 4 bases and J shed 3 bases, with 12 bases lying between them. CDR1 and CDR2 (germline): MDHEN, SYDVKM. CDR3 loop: CASSSAQGDTEAFF. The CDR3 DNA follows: TGTGCCAGCAGTTCTGCTCAGGGAGACACTGAAGCTTTCTTT.

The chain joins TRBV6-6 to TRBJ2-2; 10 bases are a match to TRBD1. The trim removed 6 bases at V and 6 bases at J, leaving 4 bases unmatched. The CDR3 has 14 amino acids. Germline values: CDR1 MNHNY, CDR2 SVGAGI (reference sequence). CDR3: CASRPGQGAGELFF. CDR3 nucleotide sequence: TGTGCCAGCAGACCCGGACAGGGGGCCGGGGAGCTGTTTTTT.

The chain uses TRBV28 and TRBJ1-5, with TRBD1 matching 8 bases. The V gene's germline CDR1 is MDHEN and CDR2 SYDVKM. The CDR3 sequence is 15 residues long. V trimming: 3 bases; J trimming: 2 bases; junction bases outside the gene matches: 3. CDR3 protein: CASSLQGAGNQPQHF. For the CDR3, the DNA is TGTGCCAGCAGTTTGCAGGGGGCTGGCAATCAGCCCCAGCATTTT.

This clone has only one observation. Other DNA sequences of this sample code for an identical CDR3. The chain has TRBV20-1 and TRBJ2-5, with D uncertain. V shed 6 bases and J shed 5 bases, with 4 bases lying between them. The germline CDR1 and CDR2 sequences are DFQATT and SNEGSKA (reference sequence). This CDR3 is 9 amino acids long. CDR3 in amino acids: CSATETQYF. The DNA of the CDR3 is TGCAGTGCAACGGAGACCCAGTACTTC.

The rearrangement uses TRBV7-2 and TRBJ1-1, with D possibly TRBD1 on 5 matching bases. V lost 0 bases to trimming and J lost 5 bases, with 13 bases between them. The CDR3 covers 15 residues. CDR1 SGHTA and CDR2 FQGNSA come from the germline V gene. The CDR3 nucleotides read TGTGCCAGCAGCTTAGCAATGGGGCTGGGGACTGAAGCTTTCTTT. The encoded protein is CASSLAMGLGTEAFF.

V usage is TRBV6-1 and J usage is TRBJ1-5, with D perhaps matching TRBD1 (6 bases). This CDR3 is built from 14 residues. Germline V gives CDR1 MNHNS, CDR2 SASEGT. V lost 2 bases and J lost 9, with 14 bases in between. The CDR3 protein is CASSETRGEVPQHF. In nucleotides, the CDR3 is TGTGCCAGCAGTGAAACGAGGGGGGAAGTGCCCCAGCATTTT.

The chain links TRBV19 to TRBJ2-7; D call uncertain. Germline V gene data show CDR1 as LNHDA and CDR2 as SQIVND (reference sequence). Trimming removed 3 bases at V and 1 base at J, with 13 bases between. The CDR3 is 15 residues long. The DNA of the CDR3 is TGTGCCAGTAGTATTTCTAGGACGGGTTCCTACGAGCAGTACTTC. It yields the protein CASSISRTGSYEQYF.

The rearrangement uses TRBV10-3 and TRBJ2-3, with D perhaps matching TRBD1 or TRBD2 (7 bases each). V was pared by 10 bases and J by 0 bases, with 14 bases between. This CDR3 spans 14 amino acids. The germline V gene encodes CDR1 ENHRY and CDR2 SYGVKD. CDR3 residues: CATGGTASTDTQYF. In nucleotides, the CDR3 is TGTGCCACCGGGGGGACAGCTAGCACAGATACGCAGTATTTT.

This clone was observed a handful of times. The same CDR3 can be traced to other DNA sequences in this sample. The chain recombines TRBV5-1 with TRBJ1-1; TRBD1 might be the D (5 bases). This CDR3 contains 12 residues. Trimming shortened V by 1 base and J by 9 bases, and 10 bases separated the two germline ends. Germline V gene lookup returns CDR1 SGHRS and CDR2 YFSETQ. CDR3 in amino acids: CASSLSQGQAFF. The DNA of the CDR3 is TGCGCCAGCAGCTTGTCCCAGGGTCAAGCTTTCTTT.

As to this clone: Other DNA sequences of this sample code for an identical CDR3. The CDR3, as DNA: TGTGCCAGCTCACCAACTAGCGACTCCTACAATGAGCAGTTCTTC. This gives the protein CASSPTSDSYNEQFF. This rearrangement joins TRBV18 to TRBJ2-1; 7 bases are a match to TRBD2. The V segment lost 2 bases and the J segment 0 bases; nucleotides outside the gene matches: 1. The CDR3 is 15 residues long. The germline V gene encodes CDR1 KGHSH and CDR2 LQKENI.

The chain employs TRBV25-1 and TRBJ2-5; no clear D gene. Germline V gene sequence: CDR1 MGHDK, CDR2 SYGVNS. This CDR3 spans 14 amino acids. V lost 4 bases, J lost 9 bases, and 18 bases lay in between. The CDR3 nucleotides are TGTGCCAGCAGTGGATTGAGCAGCCGACGGGCCCAGTACTTC. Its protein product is CASSGLSSRRAQYF. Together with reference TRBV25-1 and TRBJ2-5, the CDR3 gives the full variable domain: EADIYQTPRYLVIGTGKKITLECSQTMGHDKMYWYQQDPGMELHLIHYSYGVNSTEKGDLSSESTVSRIRTEHFPLTLESARPSHTSQYLCASSGLSSRRAQYFGPGTRLLVL.

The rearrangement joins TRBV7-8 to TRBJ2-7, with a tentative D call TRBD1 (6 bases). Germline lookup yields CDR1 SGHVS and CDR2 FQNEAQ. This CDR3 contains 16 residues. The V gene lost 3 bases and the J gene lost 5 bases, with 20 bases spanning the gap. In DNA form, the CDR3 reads TGTGCCAGCAGCTTTTACACCGGGACATTAAAGAACGAGCAGTACTTC. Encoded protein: CASSFYTGTLKNEQYF.

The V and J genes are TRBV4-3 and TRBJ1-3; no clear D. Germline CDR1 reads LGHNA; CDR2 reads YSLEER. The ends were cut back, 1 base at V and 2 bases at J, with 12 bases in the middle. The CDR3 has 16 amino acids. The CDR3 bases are TGCGCCAGCAGCCAAGCTCCGAGAGTAACTGGAAACACCATATATTTT. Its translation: CASSQAPRVTGNTIYF.

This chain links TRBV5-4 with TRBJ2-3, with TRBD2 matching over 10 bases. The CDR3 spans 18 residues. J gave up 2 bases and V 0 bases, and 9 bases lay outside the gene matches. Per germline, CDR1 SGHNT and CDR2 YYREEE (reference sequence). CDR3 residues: CASSLDDLLAGTTDTQYF. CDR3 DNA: TGTGCCAGCAGCTTGGACGATTTACTAGCGGGGACCACAGATACGCAGTATTTT.

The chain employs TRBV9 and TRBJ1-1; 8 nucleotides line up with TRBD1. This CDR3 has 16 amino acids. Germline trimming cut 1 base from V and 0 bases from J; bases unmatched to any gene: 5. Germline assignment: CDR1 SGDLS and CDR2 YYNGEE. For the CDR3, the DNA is TGTGCCAGCAGCGTAAGGACAGGGTCCATGAACACTGAAGCTTTCTTT. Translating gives CASSVRTGSMNTEAFF.